These 7 T cell receptor beta chains share one sample of origin, sequenced in a study of brain T cells in children with intractable seizures. Data came from immunoSEQ multiplex PCR; TCRdb stores just in-frame clones and leaves some out. Altogether about 320,000 clones are present, 93% being singletons, with the ten largest covering 5.7%. The time point here: blood from clinic visit 5 months post-surgery; TSC patient then seizure free. Sequences were derived from peripheral blood, sampled 4 to 5 months after surgery. All receptors derive from a boy under two years old with tuberous sclerosis and intractable seizures.

The CDR3 coding sequence is TGTGCCAGCAGCAGACAGGGAGTAAATGAGCAGTTCTTC. As protein: CASSRQGVNEQFF. This chain connects TRBV5-4 to TRBJ2-1, with 7 bases identical to TRBD1. This CDR3 is built from 13 residues. The J segment lost 7 bases and the V segment lost 4 bases, leaving 5 bases of the junction unmatched. The germline V gene has CDR1 SGHNT and CDR2 YYREEE (reference sequence).

As regards this clone: Other DNA variants within this sample encode the same CDR3. The gene calls are TRBV5-6 and TRBJ2-3; D ambiguous. Germline V lookup: CDR1 SGHDT, CDR2 YYEEEE. The CDR3 is 12 residues long. The V end was cut by 0 bases, the J end by 4 bases, with 3 bases between. The CDR3 protein is CASSLGADTQYF. Here the CDR3 DNA reads TGTGCCAGCAGCTTGGGGGCAGATACGCAGTATTTT.

The rearrangement links TRBV24-1 to TRBJ2-7; 7 bases are a match to TRBD1. CDR1 is KGHDR, CDR2 SFDVKD, per germline. The V and J ends lost 1 base and 6 bases, in that order; junction bases with no gene match: 2. This CDR3 region has 13 residues. CDR3 residues: CATSDFPGGEQYF. The CDR3 DNA follows: TGTGCCACCAGTGATTTTCCAGGGGGCGAGCAGTACTTC.

The chain joins TRBV7-8 to TRBJ1-5, with a possible D match to TRBD1 (6 bases). There are 17 residues in the CDR3. From germline, CDR1 is SGHVS and CDR2 FQNEAQ. V shed 2 bases and J shed 4 bases, with 18 bases lying between them. The CDR3 region is CASSLRGTEGPNQPQHF. The CDR3 nucleotides read TGTGCCAGCAGCTTAAGGGGGACCGAGGGACCAAATCAGCCCCAGCATTTT.

The CDR3 coding sequence is TGTGCCAGTAGTTATGGGATTGTCAATCAGCCCCAGCATTTT. Protein: CASSYGIVNQPQHF. V gene TRBV19 combines with J gene TRBJ1-5; D remains unclear. The CDR3 sequence is 14 residues long. Germline V lookup: CDR1 LNHDA, CDR2 SQIVND (reference sequence). Deletions cut 5 bases from V and 3 bases from J, with 11 bases between.

In DNA, the CDR3 is TGTGCCAGTAGTATAAGTTCCCCCCAGCCCCAGCATTTT. It specifies CASSISSPQPQHF. The chain uses TRBV19 and TRBJ1-5; no clear D. The V end lost 2 bases, the J end lost 7 bases, and 9 bases lay between the germline ends. The germline gives CDR1 LNHDA, CDR2 SQIVND (reference sequence). This CDR3 is built from 13 residues.

The J gene is TRBJ1-1, the V gene TRBV28; 7 positions match TRBD1. CDR3 size: 13 residues. The J segment lost 5 bases and the V segment lost 7 bases, leaving 7 bases of the junction unmatched. Per germline, CDR1 MDHEN and CDR2 SYDVKM. CDR3 residues: CASIPGGGTEAFF. CDR3 nucleotides: TGTGCCAGCATCCCAGGGGGGGGGACTGAAGCTTTCTTT.